The clone carrying this T cell receptor beta chain was seen just once. The target antigen is unknown. The primer mix had 60 Vbeta and 13 Jbeta primers. Data came from immunoSEQ multiplex PCR; TCRdb stores just in-frame clones and leaves some out. Seen here are over 100,000 clones, 75% to 90% observed once, and the top ten hold 1.5%. This sample stems from a study of cytomegalovirus exposure and HLA in healthy donors. The study's findings and limits: Immune exposure information comprised only CMV serostatus.

CDR3 length equals 14 residues. What was sequenced was PBMCs. The receptor comes from a middle-aged man in good health and CMV-seronegative. The rearrangement joins TRBV12-2 to TRBJ2-5; the table's D call, TRBD1, was not checked against the DNA. The J call may be faulty, since TRBJ2-7 better matches the DNA end. TRBV12-2 is labeled a pseudogene. The CDR3 coding sequence is TGTGCAAGTCGCTGCTGGACAGGGTCCTACGAGCAGTACTTC. Protein product: CASRCWTGSYEQYF.